The 14 T cell receptor beta chains reported below all come from one sample, sequenced in a study of blood T cell repertoires in COVID-19. Method: immunoSEQ multiplex PCR; TCRdb's copy keeps in-frame clones and lacks some. The sample lists around 260,000 clones, 80% to 85% occurring once. Sequencing used peripheral blood. Receptor source: an older person with COVID-19, enrolled during active disease.

The genes are TRBV2 and TRBJ1-5; D uncertain. V was cut by 3 bases and J by 7 bases, with 10 bases left in between. Germline V CDR1 and CDR2: SNHLY, FYNNEI. The CDR3 runs 13 residues. The CDR3 DNA reads TGTGCCAGCAGTGACAGAGGCCAACAGCCCCAGCATTTT. This gives the protein CASSDRGQQPQHF.

This clone was seen a single time. The CDR3 spells CATSARDYQPQHF. The CDR3, as DNA: TGTGCCACCAGTGCAAGGGACTATCAGCCCCAGCATTTT. The chain carries TRBV24-1 and TRBJ1-5, with D maybe TRBD1 (5 bases). The V gene's germline CDR1 is KGHDR and CDR2 SFDVKD. The CDR3 contains 13 residues. Trimming took 5 bases from V and 5 from J, leaving 9 bases between them.

V is TRBV7-2 and J is TRBJ1-3; 8 bases line up with TRBD1. The CDR3 consists of 15 residues. The junction had 1 base not matched to a gene; V was cut back by 3 bases and J by 0 bases. Germline assignment: CDR1 SGHTA and CDR2 FQGNSA. The CDR3 sequence is CASSFDRGSGNTIYF. CDR3 bases: TGTGCCAGCAGCTTCGACAGGGGCTCTGGAAACACCATATATTTT.

V gene TRBV5-6 combines with J gene TRBJ1-1, with TRBD1 as a possible D gene (6 bases). Per the germline V gene, CDR1 is SGHDT and CDR2 is YYEEEE. This CDR3 comprises 13 residues. Between the trimmed V and J ends, which lost 5 bases and 6 bases, there was a span of 14 bases. The CDR3 loop is CASSKDSLAEAFF. The DNA for the CDR3 is TGTGCCAGCAGTAAGGACAGCTTAGCTGAAGCTTTCTTT.

The V gene is TRBV11-2, the J gene TRBJ2-7, with D tentatively TRBD1 (5 bases). Per germline, CDR1 SGHAT and CDR2 FQNNGV. The CDR3 covers 15 residues. Trimming shortened V by 0 bases and J by 1 base, and 10 bases separated the two germline ends. CDR3 coding DNA: TGTGCCAGCAGCTTAGATCGTGCAGGGTCCTACGAGCAGTACTTC. Its protein is CASSLDRAGSYEQYF. Based on the CDR3 plus reference TRBV11-2 and TRBJ2-7, the full variable domain is EAGVAQSPRYKIIEKRQSVAFWCNPISGHATLYWYQQILGQGPKLLIQFQNNGVVDDSQLPKDRFSAERLKGVDSTLKIQPAKLEDSAVYLCASSLDRAGSYEQYFGPGTRLTVT.

This sequence joins TRBV19 and TRBJ1-6; no clear D gene. CDR1 LNHDA and CDR2 SQIVND come from the germline V gene (reference sequence). V was cut by 1 base and J by 7 bases, with 14 bases left in between. CDR3 length: 16 residues. This chain's CDR3 is CASSIGDKIKNSPLHF. In DNA form, the CDR3 reads TGTGCCAGTAGTATAGGCGACAAAATCAAAAATTCACCCCTCCACTTT.

This chain connects TRBV5-1 to TRBJ2-2; 7 nucleotides match TRBD1. Germline CDR1 and CDR2: SGHRS and YFSETQ. Losses at the gene ends were 4 bases for V and 8 bases for J; bases not matched to a gene: 14. The CDR3 has 16 amino acids. The CDR3 bases are TGCGCCAGCAGCCGTCAAGGACAGGCCTCCACTGGGGAGCTGTTTTTT. It is translated as CASSRQGQASTGELFF.

The CDR3 DNA reads TGTGCCAGCAGTTACGACTACGGAAAATACAATGAGCAGTTCTTC. This codes for CASSYDYGKYNEQFF. The V gene is TRBV6-5, the J gene TRBJ2-1, with D perhaps matching TRBD2 (5 bases). There are 15 residues in the CDR3. From germline, CDR1 is MNHEY and CDR2 SVGAGI. V was cut by 2 bases and J by 4 bases, with 12 bases left in between.

For this clone: This sample also contains other DNA sequences that code for the same CDR3. The chain carries TRBV7-9 and TRBJ1-5; D gene unclear. Germline CDR1 and CDR2: SEHNR and FQNEAQ (reference sequence). Deletions cut 3 bases from V and 0 bases from J, with 9 bases between. The CDR3 length is 15 residues. This chain's CDR3 is CASSFGAASNQPQHF. The DNA of the CDR3 is TGTGCCAGCAGCTTTGGAGCTGCTAGCAATCAGCCCCAGCATTTT.

V and J are TRBV30 and TRBJ1-5; TRBD1 might be the D (5 bases). Germline CDR1 is GTSNPN and CDR2 is SVGIG (reference sequence). The CDR3 has 17 residues. V shed 3 bases and J shed 2 bases, with 20 bases lying between them. The CDR3 region is CAWSEFEKGLGNQPQHF. DNA of the CDR3: TGTGCCTGGAGCGAGTTTGAAAAGGGGTTAGGCAATCAGCCCCAGCATTTT.

The chain uses TRBV7-7 and TRBJ2-5; 7 nucleotides match TRBD2. Germline assignment: CDR1 SSHAT and CDR2 FNYEAQ (reference sequence). The CDR3 extends over 15 amino acids. J lost 5 bases, V lost 7 bases, and 13 bases had no gene match. The CDR3 protein is CASTTLGEGAETQYF. CDR3 DNA sequence: TGTGCCAGCACTACCTTGGGGGAGGGCGCCGAGACCCAGTACTTC. Complete variable domain (other parts from reference TRBV7-7 and TRBJ2-5): GAGVSQSPRYKVTKRGQDVTLRCDPISSHATLYWYQQALGQGPEFLTYFNYEAQPDKSGLPSDRFSAERPEGSISTLTIQRTEQRDSAMYRCASTTLGEGAETQYFGPGTRLLVL.

The V gene is TRBV28, the J gene TRBJ1-5, with no clear D. The CDR3 is made up of 12 amino acids. V dropped 8 bases and J dropped 5 bases, with 10 bases sitting between them. The germline V gene encodes CDR1 MDHEN and CDR2 SYDVKM. Here the CDR3 reads CASEGGHQPQHF. The DNA for the CDR3 is TGTGCCAGCGAGGGTGGTCATCAGCCCCAGCATTTT.

The V and J genes are TRBV2 and TRBJ2-5; 7 bases are shared with TRBD1. The trim removed 7 bases at V and 3 bases at J, leaving 5 bases unmatched. The CDR3 sequence is 13 residues long. Germline V gene lookup returns CDR1 SNHLY and CDR2 FYNNEI. CDR3 DNA: TGTGCCAGCACCCTGACAGGGAAAGAGACCCAGTACTTC. It specifies CASTLTGKETQYF.

The chain uses TRBV6-5 and TRBJ1-1; D is undetermined. This CDR3 spans 11 amino acids. Trimming took off 6 bases at V and 2 bases at J, with 4 bases between the two ends. The V gene's germline CDR1 is MNHEY and CDR2 SVGAGI. CDR3 sequence: CASSHNTEAFF. For the CDR3, the DNA is TGTGCCAGCAGCCATAACACTGAAGCTTTCTTT.